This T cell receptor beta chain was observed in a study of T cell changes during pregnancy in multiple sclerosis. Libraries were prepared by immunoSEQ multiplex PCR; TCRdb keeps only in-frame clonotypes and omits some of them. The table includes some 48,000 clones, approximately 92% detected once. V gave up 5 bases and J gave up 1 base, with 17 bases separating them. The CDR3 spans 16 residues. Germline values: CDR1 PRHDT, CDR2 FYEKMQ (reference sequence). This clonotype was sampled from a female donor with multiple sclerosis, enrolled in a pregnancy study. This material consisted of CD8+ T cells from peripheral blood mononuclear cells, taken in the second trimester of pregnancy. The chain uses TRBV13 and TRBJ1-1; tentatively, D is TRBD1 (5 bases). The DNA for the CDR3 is TGTGCCAGCAGCCGTGGCCCCGTCGGGGGGAACACTGAAGCTTTCTTT. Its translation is CASSRGPVGGNTEAFF.